This entry lists 24 T cell receptor beta chains sequenced from one sample in a study of cytomegalovirus exposure and HLA in healthy donors (dated by TCRdb to about 2017). The library was produced with the immunoSEQ multiplex PCR assay. For the multiplex PCR, a mixture combining 60 forward primers for TCR Vbeta segments and 13 reverse primers for TCR Jbeta segments was used. Not all clones reach the TCRdb copy of this immuneACCESS table, which keeps in-frame sequences only. Checked studies attribute under half of the gap to unresolved V genes and leave the rest unexplained. The sample includes roughly 100,000 clones, with about 13% observed a single time. The top ten hold roughly 16% of the sample. The sample was PBMCs. These receptors came from a man aged 35-49 years in good health and CMV-seropositive.

The chain has TRBV7-9 and TRBJ1-2; D perhaps matches TRBD1 (6 bases). Germline assignment: CDR1 SEHNR and CDR2 FQNEAQ (reference sequence). The CDR3 consists of 13 residues. The ends were cut back, 4 bases at V and 8 bases at J, with 14 bases in the middle. As DNA, the CDR3 is TGTGCCAGCAGCTGGACAGACGGGATAGGCTACACCTTC. It encodes CASSWTDGIGYTF.

This clone was seen a few times. This sequence joins TRBV6-6 and TRBJ1-3; D is perhaps TRBD1 (6 bases). Germline-derived CDR1 and CDR2 are MNHNY and SVGAGI (reference sequence). The CDR3 is 15 amino acids. The V end was cut by 7 bases, the J end by 0 bases, with 13 bases between. The CDR3 region is CASIRQGSSGNTIYF. The CDR3 nucleotides read TGTGCCAGCATCAGGCAGGGGAGCTCTGGAAACACCATATATTTT.

This clone was seen more than once but under ten times. The chain combines TRBV19 with TRBJ1-1; 8 bases map to TRBD1. Germline values: CDR1 LNHDA, CDR2 SQIVND (reference sequence). The CDR3 totals 15 residues. With 7 bases clipped from V and 4 bases from J, the junction kept 11 bases outside the gene matches. CDR3 sequence reads: CASIGPTGASTEAFF. CDR3 DNA: TGTGCCAGTATTGGGCCGACAGGGGCCAGCACTGAAGCTTTCTTT.

Turning to this clone: Sequence at one end of the junction differs from germline and may be a read error. This specimen includes other DNA sequences encoding the same CDR3. The chain employs TRBV7-2 and TRBJ2-2; 7 bases agree with TRBD2. The CDR3 runs to 16 residues. Germline V CDR1 and CDR2: SGHTA, FQGNSA. CDR3 DNA: TGTGCCAGCAGCCCCTGGGAGGGACGGAACACTGGGGAGCTGTTTTTT. The encoded protein is CASSPWEGRNTGELFF. Drawing the rest from reference TRBV7-2 and TRBJ2-2, the complete variable domain is GAGVSQSPSNKVTEKGKDVELRCDPISGHTALYWYRQSLGQGLEFLIYFQGNSAPDKSGLPSDRFSAERTGGSVSTLTIQRTQQEDSAVYLCASSPWEGRNTGELFFGEGSRLTVL.

V is TRBV9 and J is TRBJ2-1; 9 bases match TRBD2. Trimming took 0 bases from V and 6 from J; bases not matched to a gene: 4. Germline CDR1 is SGDLS and CDR2 is YYNGEE. The CDR3 runs 15 residues. This CDR3 is CASSVDRTSANEQFF. CDR3 bases: TGTGCCAGCAGCGTAGACCGGACTAGCGCCAATGAGCAGTTCTTC.

A few counts support this clone. This chain links TRBV5-1 with TRBJ2-7; D may be TRBD2 (6 bases). Germline values: CDR1 SGHRS, CDR2 YFSETQ. The CDR3 length is 16 residues. The germline V and J ends were trimmed by 1 base and 0 bases, with 14 bases remaining between them. In nucleotides, the CDR3 is TGCGCCAGCAGCTTGTCACCGGGACTGAGCTCCTACGAGCAGTACTTC. Translation gives CASSLSPGLSSYEQYF.

This clone was found a few times. The V and J genes are TRBV6-1 and TRBJ2-7; 7 bases align to TRBD1. This CDR3 has 18 residues. V lost 2 bases and J lost 7; bases outside the gene matches: 20. The germline gives CDR1 MNHNS, CDR2 SASEGT. The CDR3 region is CASSEKGGKGQSFFEQYF. In DNA, the CDR3 is TGTGCCAGCAGTGAAAAAGGGGGTAAGGGACAGTCTTTCTTTGAGCAGTACTTC.

The chain uses TRBV4-1 and TRBJ2-2; unclear D gene. Trimming pared 0 bases from V and 4 bases from J, leaving 9 bases between. Germline assignment: CDR1 MGHRA and CDR2 YSYEKL. This CDR3 comprises 15 residues. The CDR3 region is CASSQDRGITGELFF. The CDR3 DNA reads as TGCGCCAGCAGCCAAGATAGAGGAATCACCGGGGAGCTGTTTTTT.

V is TRBV19 and J is TRBJ2-7; D is uncertain. Germline assignment: CDR1 LNHDA and CDR2 SQIVND (reference sequence). There are 15 residues in the CDR3. V was clipped by 0 bases and J by 0 bases, with 9 bases between them. The CDR3 here is CASSIEAGSSYEQYF. In DNA form, the CDR3 reads TGTGCCAGTAGTATAGAGGCAGGCAGCTCCTACGAGCAGTACTTC.

In this sample, this clone turned up a few times. This chain connects TRBV30 to TRBJ2-1; 8 bases agree with TRBD2. V lost 8 bases to trimming and J lost 8 bases; unmatched junction nucleotides: 5. Germline CDR1 GTSNPN, CDR2 SVGIG (reference sequence). The CDR3 is 11 amino acids. The DNA for the CDR3 is TGTGCCGGACTAGCCGACGATGAGCAGTTCTTC. Amino acids: CAGLADDEQFF.

The sample holds a few counts of this clone. The CDR3: CASSQDLASGVTSYEQYF. CDR3 DNA: TGCGCCAGCAGCCAAGATCTGGCGTCAGGGGTTACCTCCTACGAGCAGTACTTC. This chain connects TRBV4-3 to TRBJ2-7; D may be TRBD1 (6 bases). V was cut by 0 bases and J by 0 bases, with 18 bases left in between. The CDR3 has 18 residues. CDR1 LGHNA and CDR2 YSLEER come from the germline V gene.

J is TRBJ1-3 and V is TRBV11-2; no clear D gene. V was trimmed by 3 bases and J by 2 bases, leaving 8 bases between them. CDR1 and CDR2 (germline): SGHAT, FQNNGV. This CDR3 has 14 amino acids. The chain's CDR3 is CASSFVGPGNTIYF. Written as DNA, the CDR3 is TGTGCCAGCAGCTTTGTCGGTCCTGGAAACACCATATATTTT.

The V gene is TRBV6-1, the J gene TRBJ2-1; D unresolved. Germline lookup yields CDR1 MNHNS and CDR2 SASEGT. Trimming cost V 6 bases and J 7 bases, with 13 bases left between them. The CDR3 has 13 residues. Written as DNA, the CDR3 is TGTGCCAGCAGGGCCAGTGGCTCTAATGAGCAGTTCTTC. It codes for CASRASGSNEQFF.

In this sample, this clone turned up a few times. The rearrangement links TRBV6-1 to TRBJ1-3; possibly TRBD1 for D (6 bases). From germline, CDR1 is MNHNS and CDR2 SASEGT. The CDR3 consists of 16 residues. Trimming pared 3 bases from V and 0 bases from J, leaving 12 bases between. The CDR3 spells CASSERGGTSGNTIYF. In DNA, the CDR3 is TGTGCCAGCAGTGAGAGAGGGGGAACCTCTGGAAACACCATATATTTT.

The genes are TRBV5-1 and TRBJ2-2; 15 bases line up with TRBD2. The germline V gene encodes CDR1 SGHRS and CDR2 YFSETQ. The ends lost 4 bases at V and 4 bases at J; junction bases unmatched: 8. The CDR3 is 18 residues long. The CDR3 loop is CASSHGLAGGPGTGELFF. In nucleotides, the CDR3 is TGCGCCAGCAGCCACGGACTAGCGGGAGGGCCCGGCACCGGGGAGCTGTTTTTT.

This clone appeared a few times. J is TRBJ2-3 and V is TRBV28, with D possibly TRBD2 on 6 matching bases. This CDR3 is 14 amino acids long. V was trimmed by 4 bases and J by 6 bases, leaving 14 bases between them. The germline V gene encodes CDR1 MDHEN and CDR2 SYDVKM. The CDR3 spells CASSSPSGGDTQYF. The CDR3 bases are TGTGCCAGCAGTTCACCCTCTGGGGGGGATACGCAGTATTTT.

The chain couples TRBV7-3 to TRBJ2-3; 14 positions match TRBD2. With 5 bases clipped from V and 1 base from J, the junction kept 8 bases outside the gene matches. Germline-derived CDR1 and CDR2 are SGHTA and FQGTGA. This CDR3 comprises 18 residues. The CDR3 loop reads CASSRGGLAGEGTDTQYF. The DNA of the CDR3 is TGTGCCAGCAGCAGAGGGGGACTAGCGGGAGAAGGCACAGATACGCAGTATTTT.

There are a few counts of this clone. The DNA of the CDR3 is TGCGCCAGCAGCCACGTGACAGGGGGATATGGCTACACCTTC. Amino acids: CASSHVTGGYGYTF. This chain links TRBV4-1 with TRBJ1-2; 9 bases align to TRBD1. Germline CDR1 is MGHRA and CDR2 is YSYEKL. V shed 3 bases and J 5 bases; nucleotides not matched to a gene: 4. CDR3 length equals 14 residues.

The V and J genes are TRBV27 and TRBJ1-2; no clear D. The CDR3 extends over 13 amino acids. V lost 6 bases and J 3 bases, leaving 11 bases between the germline ends. Per the germline V gene, CDR1 is MNHEY and CDR2 is SMNVEV (reference sequence). This chain's CDR3 is CASRATDHYGYTF. CDR3 bases: TGTGCCAGCAGAGCCACCGATCACTATGGCTACACCTTC.

This clone has just a few counts. J is TRBJ1-5 and V is TRBV19; D gene ambiguous. V lost 1 base and J lost 11, with 6 bases in between. The CDR3 sequence is 11 residues long. Germline V gene data show CDR1 as LNHDA and CDR2 as SQIVND (reference sequence). CDR3 sequence (DNA): TGTGCCAGTAGTATAGGTTCAGCCCAGCATTTT. This gives the protein CASSIGSAQHF.

CDR3 nucleotides: TGTGCCACCAAGGAGGGGCGGAACCCCCGGGGAGGGCAGTATTTT. Its protein is CATKEGRNPRGGQYF. This chain links TRBV15 with TRBJ2-3, with D maybe TRBD2 (6 bases). Trimming pared 7 bases from V and 11 bases from J, leaving 25 bases between. The CDR3 is 15 residues long. Germline V gene lookup returns CDR1 LNHNV and CDR2 YYDKDF (reference sequence).

The gene calls are TRBV7-2 and TRBJ1-2; D not resolved. Germline V gene lookup returns CDR1 SGHTA and CDR2 FQGNSA. V was cut by 5 bases and J by 7 bases, with 20 bases left in between. The CDR3 runs to 15 residues. The CDR3: CASSKTPPVDSGYTF. CDR3 bases: TGTGCCAGCAGCAAGACACCCCCGGTGGACTCTGGCTACACCTTC.

The chain links TRBV21-1 to TRBJ2-4; whether TRBD2, the table's D call, matches the DNA was not checked. TRBV21-1 is a pseudogene. The CDR3 totals 20 residues. CDR3 amino acids: CASSKGCGTSGELAKNIQYF. CDR3 sequence (DNA): TGTGCCAGCAGCAAGGGGTGTGGGACTAGCGGGGAACTAGCCAAAAACATTCAGTACTTC.

This clone was seen a few times. The CDR3 here is CASSPSGGRAHNEQFF. Here the CDR3 DNA reads TGTGCCAGCAGCCCGAGCGGGGGACGAGCCCACAATGAGCAGTTCTTC. This chain connects TRBV7-9 to TRBJ2-1, with 8 bases lining up with TRBD2. The CDR3 is made up of 16 amino acids. The germline CDR1 and CDR2 sequences are SEHNR and FQNEAQ (reference sequence). Trimming at V came to 5 bases and at J to 5 bases, leaving 11 bases not matched to a gene.